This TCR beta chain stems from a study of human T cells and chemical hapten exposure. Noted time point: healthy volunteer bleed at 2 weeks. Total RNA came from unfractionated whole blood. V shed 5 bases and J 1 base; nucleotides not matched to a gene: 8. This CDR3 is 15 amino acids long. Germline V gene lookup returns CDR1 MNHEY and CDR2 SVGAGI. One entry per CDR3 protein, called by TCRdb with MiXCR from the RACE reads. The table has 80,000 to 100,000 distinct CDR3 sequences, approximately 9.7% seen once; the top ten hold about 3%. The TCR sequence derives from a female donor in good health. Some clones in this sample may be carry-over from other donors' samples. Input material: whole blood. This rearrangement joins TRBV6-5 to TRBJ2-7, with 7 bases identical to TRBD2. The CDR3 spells CASSPVAGVSYEQYF. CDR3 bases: TGTGCCAGCAGTCCCGTGGCGGGAGTATCCTACGAGCAGTACTTC.